This paragraph covers one T cell receptor (beta chain) sequence. What it binds is unknown. Upon completion of 10 days in culture, CD4+ T cells were isolated. Two doses of BNT162b2 or mRNA-1273 vaccine were administered to participants. Nucleocapsid antibody tests were negative, and the vaccine recipients had no prior SARS-CoV-2 infection. This record comes from a study of vaccination effects on CD4 cells after COVID-19. General study findings and limits: Pronounced clonal contraction occurred in clones induced by infection and by vaccine late after vaccination.

TCRdb's table, derived via immunoSEQ multiplex PCR, lists solely in-frame clones and lacks some. The repertoire consists of around 62,000 clones, with 74% occurring once and the leading ten covering around 2.4%. This clonotype was obtained from a human donor who received a COVID-19 vaccine. The sequences come from CD4+ T cells from PBMCs cultured without peptide, collected after COVID-19 vaccination.

The CDR3 sequence is CASSRVPRETQYF. CDR3 nucleotides: TGTGCCAGCAGCCGGGTGCCACGGGAGACCCAGTACTTC. The chain joins TRBV12-3 or TRBV12-4 to TRBJ2-5, with D hard to call. V was cut by 6 bases and J by 5 bases, with 13 bases left in between. The length of the CDR3 is 13 residues.